The 28 T cell receptor beta chains given below trace back to one sample, sequenced in a study of Ad26.COV2.S vaccination and SARS-CoV-2 variants. TCRdb keeps only in-frame clones here, not all; method: immunoSEQ multiplex PCR. The data show over 400,000 clones, 80% to 90% seen once. Regarding treatment: around 19 received Ad26.COV2.S at low or high dose, single or two shots; a few received placebo; per-sample allocation not given. Collection of the samples took place on day 63 after the first injection of vaccine or placebo. The starting material was peripheral blood, obtained in a trial of Ad26.COV2.S vaccine versus placebo. The origin of the receptors is a person aged 18 to 65 who received the Ad26.COV2.S COVID-19 vaccine or a placebo.

This clone was counted a few times. This chain joins TRBV13 and TRBJ2-1; no clear D. Trimming stripped 2 bases from V and 2 bases from J, with 4 bases between. This CDR3 is built from 13 residues. In germline, CDR1 is PRHDT, CDR2 FYEKMQ (reference sequence). The CDR3 region is CASSLFTYNEQFF. For the CDR3, the DNA is TGTGCCAGCAGCTTATTCACCTACAATGAGCAGTTCTTC.

The chain couples TRBV18 to TRBJ2-3; D gene uncertain. The V gene's germline CDR1 is KGHSH and CDR2 LQKENI. This CDR3 comprises 17 residues. Trimming stripped 4 bases from V and 2 bases from J, with 19 bases between. The CDR3 spells CASSLRLSAEHTDTQYF. The CDR3 nucleotides are TGTGCCAGCTCACTGAGGTTGTCCGCAGAACACACAGATACGCAGTATTTT.

The chain has TRBV4-1 and TRBJ2-1; D is undetermined. Germline V gives CDR1 MGHRA, CDR2 YSYEKL. V was clipped by 2 bases and J by 7 bases, with 15 bases between them. The CDR3 runs 15 residues. The CDR3 reads CASSQTIPSWNEQFF. CDR3 nucleotide sequence: TGCGCCAGCAGCCAAACTATCCCCAGCTGGAATGAGCAGTTCTTC.

The rearrangement joins TRBV7-9 to TRBJ2-2, with a weak D call TRBD1 (6 bases). Germline V gives CDR1 SEHNR, CDR2 FQNEAQ (reference sequence). The ends were cut back, 1 base at V and 7 bases at J, with 13 bases in the middle. This CDR3 is 15 amino acids long. The chain's CDR3 is CASSLGRARGGELFF. Here the CDR3 DNA reads TGTGCCAGCAGCTTAGGCCGCGCCAGGGGCGGGGAGCTGTTTTTT.

This clone has just a few counts. J is TRBJ1-6 and V is TRBV28; weak D call: TRBD1 (6 bases). Per germline, CDR1 MDHEN and CDR2 SYDVKM. V was trimmed by 9 bases and J by 10 bases, leaving 19 bases between them. This CDR3 contains 14 residues. CDR3: CASQTGSLSSPLHF. Written as DNA, the CDR3 is TGTGCCAGTCAGACAGGTAGCTTAAGCTCACCCCTCCACTTT. Complete variable domain (other parts from reference TRBV28 and TRBJ1-6): DVKVTQSSRYLVKRTGEKVFLECVQDMDHENMFWYRQDPGLGLRLIYFSYDVKMKEKGDIPEGYSVSREKKERFSLILESASTNQTSMYLCASQTGSLSSPLHFGNGTRLTVT.

V gene TRBV24-1 combines with J gene TRBJ2-3; a weak D match, TRBD2 (6 bases). Germline CDR1 KGHDR, CDR2 SFDVKD. The V gene lost 1 base and the J gene lost 4 bases, with 14 bases spanning the gap. There are 16 residues in the CDR3. The CDR3 is CATSDFRGSGADTQYF. CDR3 nucleotide sequence: TGTGCCACCAGTGATTTTAGGGGCTCGGGGGCAGATACGCAGTATTTT.

The CDR3 region is CAWSEGRWASAPEGQYF. CDR3 sequence (DNA): TGTGCCTGGAGTGAGGGACGGTGGGCGTCCGCTCCAGAGGGCCAGTACTTC. This chain links TRBV30 with TRBJ2-5; D might be TRBD1 or TRBD2, each matching 5 bases. Germline V gene sequence: CDR1 GTSNPN, CDR2 SVGIG (reference sequence). V dropped 1 base and J dropped 10 bases, with 28 bases sitting between them. This CDR3 contains 17 residues.

The rearrangement joins TRBV29-1 to TRBJ1-1; D gene ambiguous. The CDR3 loop spans 13 amino acids. Trimming took 4 bases from V and 1 from J, leaving 10 bases between them. Per germline, CDR1 SQVTM and CDR2 ANQGSEA. The CDR3 protein is CSVGPFGNTEAFF. CDR3 DNA: TGCAGCGTTGGCCCCTTCGGGAACACTGAAGCTTTCTTT.

This clone has a handful of counts. The rearrangement uses TRBV7-2 and TRBJ2-5, with D possibly matching TRBD2 (6 bases). The CDR3 covers 18 residues. Trimming removed 5 bases from V and 5 bases from J, with 27 bases in between. Germline V gene lookup returns CDR1 SGHTA and CDR2 FQGNSA. The CDR3 sequence: CASSPNDLGTWSGETQYF. The DNA of the CDR3 is TGTGCCAGCAGCCCAAACGACCTGGGGACTTGGTCTGGGGAGACCCAGTACTTC.

This chain joins TRBV7-9 and TRBJ2-2; D is perhaps TRBD2 (5 bases). Germline CDR1 SEHNR, CDR2 FQNEAQ (reference sequence). The CDR3 extends over 12 amino acids. Between the trimmed V and J ends, which lost 4 bases and 5 bases, there was a span of 5 bases. CDR3: CASSWRTGELFF. The CDR3 bases are TGTGCCAGCAGCTGGAGGACCGGGGAGCTGTTTTTT.

Turning to this clone: This sample also contains other DNA sequences that code for the same CDR3. V gene TRBV5-1 combines with J gene TRBJ2-5; TRBD2 matches 9 bases. The CDR3 consists of 16 residues. Germline loops: CDR1 SGHRS, CDR2 YFSETQ. The trim removed 0 bases at V and 1 base at J, leaving 4 bases unmatched. The CDR3 DNA sequence: TGCGCCAGCAGCTTGGGGCTAGCGGGATCCCAAGAGACCCAGTACTTC. This translates into CASSLGLAGSQETQYF.

J is TRBJ2-5 and V is TRBV7-3, with D possibly matching TRBD2 (6 bases). CDR1 is SGHTA, CDR2 FQGTGA, per germline. The CDR3 loop spans 13 amino acids. V lost 1 base and J 5 bases, leaving 8 bases between the germline ends. In nucleotides, the CDR3 is TGTGCCAGCAGCTTAAGCGGGGTGGAGACCCAGTACTTC. It yields the protein CASSLSGVETQYF.

The chain joins TRBV11-2 to TRBJ1-6; 9 bases map to TRBD1. The CDR3 sequence is 15 residues long. Trimming took 3 bases from V and 10 from J; bases not matched to a gene: 7. Germline V lookup: CDR1 SGHAT, CDR2 FQNNGV. The CDR3 sequence: CASSFETGGGSPLHF. In nucleotides, the CDR3 is TGTGCCAGCAGCTTTGAGACAGGGGGTGGCTCACCCCTCCACTTT.

The chain uses TRBV10-1 and TRBJ2-7; no clear D gene. CDR1 and CDR2 from the germline V gene are WNHNN and SYGVQD (reference sequence). This CDR3 spans 13 amino acids. The germline V and J ends were trimmed by 0 bases and 2 bases, with 5 bases remaining between them. CDR3 amino acids: CASSESQAYEQYV. In nucleotides, the CDR3 is TGCGCCAGCAGTGAGTCCCAAGCCTACGAGCAGTACGTC.

The chain uses TRBV12-5 and TRBJ2-1; TRBD2 matches 10 bases. V was pared by 6 bases and J by 8 bases, with 13 bases of the junction left unmatched. The CDR3 totals 16 residues. Germline V gives CDR1 LGHNT, CDR2 FRNRAP. The CDR3 region is CASGRGASGSLDEQFF. The CDR3 DNA is TGTGCTAGTGGCCGGGGGGCTAGCGGGAGTCTCGATGAGCAGTTCTTC.

The chain carries TRBV27 and TRBJ2-3; possible D gene TRBD2, 5 bases. There are 16 residues in the CDR3. CDR1 is MNHEY and CDR2 is SMNVEV in the germline V gene (reference sequence). V lost 5 bases to trimming and J lost 4 bases, with 19 bases between them. The DNA for the CDR3 is TGTGCCAGCAGTCCCATCGCCTCGATCGGGGCAGATACGCAGTATTTT. This sequence encodes CASSPIASIGADTQYF.

The chain combines TRBV12-3 or TRBV12-4 with TRBJ2-5; D is unclear. The ends were cut back, 5 bases at V and 5 bases at J, with 9 bases in the middle. The CDR3 extends over 12 amino acids. The CDR3 coding sequence is TGTGCCAGCAGTATGTCGGCTGAGACCCAGTACTTC. This encodes CASSMSAETQYF.

This chain links TRBV2 with TRBJ2-5; 10 bases fit TRBD2. This CDR3 has 12 amino acids. Per the germline V gene, CDR1 is SNHLY and CDR2 is FYNNEI. V shed 11 bases and J 4 bases; nucleotides not matched to a gene: 4. The DNA of the CDR3 is TGTGCCGGAAAGCGGGAGGGAGAGACCCAGTACTTC. It encodes CAGKREGETQYF.

The V call is TRBV11-3, the J call TRBJ2-2; D may match TRBD1 or TRBD2 (6 bases each). Germline V gives CDR1 SGHNT, CDR2 YENEEA. This CDR3 spans 14 amino acids. V lost 5 bases to trimming and J lost 6 bases, with 13 bases between them. The CDR3 DNA reads as TGTGCCAGCAGCCTATACAGGGAGGCCGGGGAGCTGTTTTTT. Translation: CASSLYREAGELFF.

The genes are TRBV4-3 and TRBJ1-3; no definite D call. The CDR3 spans 16 residues. V shed 5 bases and J shed 0 bases, with 14 bases lying between them. Germline V gives CDR1 LGHNA, CDR2 YSLEER. The CDR3, as DNA: TGCGCCAGCAGCTTAGGGATTTCTAGCTCTGGAAACACCATATATTTT. It translates to CASSLGISSSGNTIYF.

The CDR3 spells CASSLGEGRGNQPQHF. CDR3 nucleotides: TGTGCCAGCAGCTTAGGAGAAGGTCGGGGGAATCAGCCCCAGCATTTT. The chain combines TRBV7-8 with TRBJ1-5; D is perhaps TRBD1 (5 bases). The germline CDR1 and CDR2 sequences are SGHVS and FQNEAQ. The CDR3 runs to 16 residues. V dropped 1 base and J dropped 4 bases, with 14 bases sitting between them.

For the CDR3, the DNA is TGCGCCAGCAGCTCCTCCGGACCTTACAATGAGCAGTTCTTC. The encoded protein is CASSSSGPYNEQFF. The chain links TRBV5-1 to TRBJ2-1; D uncertain. The germline V gene encodes CDR1 SGHRS and CDR2 YFSETQ. The CDR3 has 14 amino acids. The V gene lost 3 bases and the J gene lost 4 bases, with 11 bases spanning the gap.

DNA of the CDR3: TGTGCCAGTAGTTTACCCTACAGGGGGCAGGACACTGAAGCTTTCTTT. Translation gives CASSLPYRGQDTEAFF. The rearrangement links TRBV19 to TRBJ1-1; 9 nucleotides match TRBD1. Losses at the gene ends were 5 bases for V and 3 bases for J; bases not matched to a gene: 10. The CDR3 has 16 amino acids. CDR1 is LNHDA and CDR2 is SQIVND in the germline V gene (reference sequence).

This clone was seen only a few times. The chain's CDR3 is CASSLETGETQYF. The CDR3 coding sequence is TGTGCCAGCAGCTTAGAAACGGGGGAGACCCAGTACTTC. The chain has TRBV7-7 and TRBJ2-5, with D tentatively TRBD2 (5 bases). This CDR3 is 13 amino acids long. Germline V gene sequence: CDR1 SSHAT, CDR2 FNYEAQ (reference sequence). V was clipped by 1 base and J by 5 bases, with 8 bases between them.

This clone appeared a few times. The chain is built from TRBV18 and TRBJ2-7; the D call may be TRBD1 or TRBD2 (5 bases each). V dropped 8 bases and J dropped 0 bases, with 14 bases sitting between them. Germline-derived CDR1 and CDR2 are KGHSH and LQKENI. This CDR3 has 14 amino acids. CDR3 coding DNA: TGTGCCAGCCGTCGGGGACGGAGCTCCTACGAGCAGTACTTC. Translating it yields CASRRGRSSYEQYF.

The rearrangement joins TRBV7-8 to TRBJ1-4; no reliable D call. This CDR3 region has 11 residues. V lost 3 bases and J lost 4, with 0 bases in between. In germline, CDR1 is SGHVS, CDR2 FQNEAQ. The CDR3 DNA reads as TGTGCCAGCAGCTTTAATGAAAAACTGTTTTTT. Amino acids: CASSFNEKLFF.

The chain joins TRBV18 to TRBJ2-1; no definite D call. The CDR3 is 15 residues long. The germline gives CDR1 KGHSH, CDR2 LQKENI. V lost 4 bases and J 6 bases, leaving 16 bases between the germline ends. CDR3 sequence: CASSLRPEAVNEQFF. The CDR3 DNA is TGTGCCAGCTCACTTAGGCCAGAAGCCGTCAATGAGCAGTTCTTC.

The gene calls are TRBV6-4 and TRBJ2-3; the D gene could be TRBD1 or TRBD2 (5 bases each). The length of the CDR3 is 15 residues. V was pared by 5 bases and J by 1 base, with 13 bases between. Germline values: CDR1 MRHNA, CDR2 SNTAGT. The CDR3 DNA follows: TGTGCCAGCAGTAGGGACGCCCGGGGCACAGATACGCAGTATTTT. It specifies CASSRDARGTDTQYF.